This TCR beta chain derives from a study of post-analysis software for immune sequencing data. Concerning this clonotype: As yet, its antigen is unknown.

Findings and limits, study-wide: Batch-matched samples strongly co-clustered by F measure. With TRBV5-6, TRBV5-1 and TRBV20-1 included, about five TRBV segments were more frequent in patients than in controls.

Libraries were made from TCR beta cDNA, and they carried unique molecular identifiers. One entry per CDR3 protein, called by TCRdb with MiXCR from the PCR reads. The table shows about 200,000 distinct CDR3 sequences, with roughly 30% occurring only once. This CDR3 region has 14 residues. V was shortened by 3 bases and J by 6 bases, with 11 bases between the two germline ends. Germline CDR1 and CDR2: LGHDT and YNNKEL (reference sequence). The receptor's source is a girl aged 2-17 years with multiple sclerosis. Sequencing used blood. V usage is TRBV3-1 and J usage is TRBJ2-2; maybe TRBD1 (5 bases). The CDR3 loop is CASSQAQGPGELFF. CDR3 in DNA: TGTGCCAGCAGCCAGGCTCAGGGTCCCGGGGAGCTGTTTTTT.